A selection of T cell receptor beta chains follows, all from one sample in a study of blood T cell repertoires in COVID-19. The method was immunoSEQ multiplex PCR; TCRdb's version includes in-frame clones alone and lacks a portion of them. The table lists some 250,000 clones, around 90% of them singletons, with about 0.7% in the top ten. The sample taken for sequencing was peripheral blood. The receptors shown here come from a human donor in a cohort sampled during active COVID-19. The CDR3 runs from the conserved cysteine through the conserved F or W. D genes are given only for firm matches. Expanded clones are given a class, and other clones once, few, many or no size at all.

j_gene	d_gene	v_gene	abundance	CDR3aa	CDR3nt
TRBJ1-2	-	TRBV24-1	-	CATSDFPPGTSYTF	TGTGCCACCAGTGATTTCCCCCCCGGGACATCCTACACCTTC
TRBJ1-2	-	TRBV24-1	-	CATSDFGGYTF	TGTGCCACCAGTGATTTTGGCGGCTACACCTTC
TRBJ1-2	-	TRBV2	-	CASGFVPPGFGYTF	TGTGCCAGCGGATTCGTCCCACCCGGGTTCGGCTACACCTTC
TRBJ2-1	-	TRBV19	-	CASSRSAHSGNEQFF	TGTGCCAGTAGCAGGTCGGCCCACTCTGGCAATGAGCAGTTCTTC
TRBJ1-6	-	TRBV5-1	-	CASSLVSGSSPLHF	TGCGCCAGCAGCCTGGTATCTGGTAGTTCACCCCTCCACTTT
TRBJ2-7	TRBD1	TRBV4-1	-	CASSQPGQPREQYF	TGCGCCAGCAGCCAACCGGGACAGCCCAGAGAGCAGTACTTC
TRBJ1-1	-	TRBV4-1	-	CASRGQLNTEAFF	TGCGCCAGTCGTGGACAGCTCAACACTGAAGCTTTCTTT
TRBJ2-2	TRBD1	TRBV5-1	-	CASSLADRANTGELFF	TGCGCCAGCAGCTTGGCCGACAGGGCGAACACCGGGGAGCTGTTTTTT
TRBJ2-5	TRBD2	TRBV28	once	CASSFWGGQETQYF	TGTGCCAGCAGTTTTTGGGGGGGCCAAGAGACCCAGTACTTC
TRBJ1-2	-	TRBV19	-	CASSNRRENYGYTF	TGTGCCAGTAGTAATCGCAGGGAAAACTATGGCTACACCTTC
TRBJ2-6	TRBD1	TRBV9	-	CASSFPATGTENSGANVLTF	TGTGCCAGCAGCTTCCCAGCTACCGGGACAGAGAACTCTGGGGCCAACGTCCTGACTTTC
TRBJ2-6	TRBD1	TRBV9	-	CASNTRNRGYSLGPANVLTF	TGTGCCAGCAACACACGGAACAGGGGATATTCTCTGGGGCCGGCCAACGTCCTGACTTTC
TRBJ2-2	TRBD2	TRBV27	-	CASSYGLAGGELFF	TGTGCCAGCAGTTACGGACTAGCCGGCGGGGAGCTGTTTTTT
TRBJ1-5	-	TRBV4-1	once	CASTNQGLGQPQHF	TGCGCCAGTACTAACCAGGGGTTGGGTCAGCCCCAGCATTTT
TRBJ2-7	TRBD2	TRBV28	-	CASSGGTSGRAGYEQYF	TGTGCCAGCAGTGGTGGGACTAGCGGGAGGGCCGGGTACGAGCAGTACTTC
TRBJ1-4	-	TRBV21-1	-	CASSPGATNEKLFF	TGTGCCAGCAGTCCAGGGGCAACTAATGAAAAACTGTTTTTT
TRBJ1-6	-	TRBV21-1	-	CATPGGPAELKSPLHF	TGTGCCACCCCGGGGGGCCCGGCGGAACTTAAATCACCCCTCCACTTT
TRBJ2-7	-	TRBV6-2/TRBV6-3	-	CASSYVTGRYEQYF	TGTGCCAGCAGTTACGTCACAGGGAGATACGAGCAGTACTTC
TRBJ2-7	-	TRBV11-2	-	CASSSRQGRDEQYF	TGTGCCAGCAGCTCCCGTCAGGGTAGAGACGAGCAGTACTTC
TRBJ1-5	-	TRBV24-1	-	CATSDPPGVGQPQHF	TGTGCCACCAGTGACCCCCCAGGGGTAGGTCAGCCCCAGCATTTT
TRBJ1-2	-	TRBV7-2	-	CASSSYLTDYGYTF	TGTGCCAGCAGCTCCTACCTCACGGACTATGGCTACACCTTC
TRBJ1-6	-	TRBV7-9	-	CASSLALAGNSPLHF	TGTGCCAGCAGCTTAGCGCTGGCAGGAAATTCACCCCTCCACTTT
TRBJ1-2	-	TRBV18	-	CASSGSNYGYTF	TGTGCCAGCTCGGGGAGCAACTATGGCTACACCTTC
TRBJ1-2	TRBD1	TRBV7-2	once	CASSLTFRGWDYGYTF	TGTGCCAGCAGCTTAACGTTCAGGGGGTGGGACTATGGCTACACCTTC
TRBJ2-7	-	TRBV6-1	-	CASSDPPDSSYEQYF	TGTGCCAGCAGTGATCCACCGGACAGCTCCTACGAGCAGTACTTC
TRBJ2-2	-	TRBV9	-	CASSVRQGGNTGELFF	TGTGCCAGCAGCGTTCGACAGGGAGGAAACACCGGGGAGCTGTTTTTT
TRBJ2-7	TRBD2	TRBV11-2	-	CASRPGTRIYEQYF	TGTGCCAGTAGACCCGGGACTAGGATCTACGAGCAGTACTTC
TRBJ1-1	TRBD1	TRBV27	-	CASSLRQGYTEAFF	TGTGCCAGCAGTCTTCGACAGGGTTACACTGAAGCTTTCTTT
TRBJ2-7	TRBD1	TRBV5-1	-	CASSPGQLPSYEQYF	TGCGCCAGCAGCCCGGGACAGCTACCTTCCTACGAGCAGTACTTC
TRBJ1-2	-	TRBV4-3	once	CASSQEYGNGYTF	TGCGCCAGCAGCCAAGAGTACGGGAATGGCTACACCTTC
TRBJ2-7	TRBD2	TRBV4-2	-	CASSPGGGNHAYEQYF	TGTGCCAGCAGCCCGGGGGGGGGAAATCATGCCTACGAGCAGTACTTC
TRBJ2-7	TRBD1	TRBV2	once	CASSVDRGFYEQYF	TGTGCCAGCAGTGTGGACAGGGGATTCTACGAGCAGTACTTC
TRBJ1-4	-	TRBV7-9	-	CASSLEIYSGKLFF	TGTGCCAGCAGCTTGGAGATATATTCCGGAAAACTGTTTTTT
TRBJ2-7	-	TRBV16	-	CASSYQVQATHYEQYF	TGTGCCAGCAGCTACCAAGTCCAGGCCACCCACTACGAGCAGTACTTC